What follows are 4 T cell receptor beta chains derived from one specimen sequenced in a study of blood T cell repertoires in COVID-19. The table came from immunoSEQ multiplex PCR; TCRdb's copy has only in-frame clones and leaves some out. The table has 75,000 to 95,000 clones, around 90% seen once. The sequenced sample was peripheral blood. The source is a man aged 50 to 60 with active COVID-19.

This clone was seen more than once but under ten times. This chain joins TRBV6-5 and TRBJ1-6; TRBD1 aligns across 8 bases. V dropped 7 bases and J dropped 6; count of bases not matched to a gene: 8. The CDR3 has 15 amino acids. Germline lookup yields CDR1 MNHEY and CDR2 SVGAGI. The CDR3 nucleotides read TGTGCCAGCATCGGAGTGGACAGGGTTAATTCACCCCTCCACTTT. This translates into CASIGVDRVNSPLHF.

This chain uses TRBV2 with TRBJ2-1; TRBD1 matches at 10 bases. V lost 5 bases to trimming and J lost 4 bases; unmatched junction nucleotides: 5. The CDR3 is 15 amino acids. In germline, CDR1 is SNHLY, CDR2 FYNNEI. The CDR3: CASSTDRGGYNEQFF. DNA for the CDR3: TGTGCCAGCAGTACGGACAGGGGGGGGTACAATGAGCAGTTCTTC.

The CDR3: CASSYNMAGYTF. The CDR3 DNA sequence: TGTGCCAGCAGCTATAACATGGCTGGCTACACCTTC. The gene calls are TRBV7-9 and TRBJ1-2, with unresolved D. CDR3 length: 12 residues. V was cut by 4 bases and J by 7 bases, with 10 bases left in between. CDR1 is SEHNR, CDR2 FQNEAQ, per germline (reference sequence).

The CDR3, as DNA: TGTGCCAGCGGAGGTGAGGGAGTCAATGAGCAGTTCTTC. Protein product: CASGGEGVNEQFF. The chain joins TRBV7-9 to TRBJ2-1; tentative D call: TRBD2 (5 bases). Per germline, CDR1 SEHNR and CDR2 FQNEAQ (reference sequence). This CDR3 is built from 13 residues. Trimming removed 8 bases from V and 6 bases from J, with 14 bases in between. Full variable domain (rest looked up from reference TRBV7-9 and TRBJ2-1): DTGVSQNPRHKITKRGQNVTFRCDPISEHNRLYWYRQTLGQGPEFLTYFQNEAQLEKSRLLSDRFSAERPKGSFSTLEIQRTEQGDSAMYLCASGGEGVNEQFFGPGTRLTVL.